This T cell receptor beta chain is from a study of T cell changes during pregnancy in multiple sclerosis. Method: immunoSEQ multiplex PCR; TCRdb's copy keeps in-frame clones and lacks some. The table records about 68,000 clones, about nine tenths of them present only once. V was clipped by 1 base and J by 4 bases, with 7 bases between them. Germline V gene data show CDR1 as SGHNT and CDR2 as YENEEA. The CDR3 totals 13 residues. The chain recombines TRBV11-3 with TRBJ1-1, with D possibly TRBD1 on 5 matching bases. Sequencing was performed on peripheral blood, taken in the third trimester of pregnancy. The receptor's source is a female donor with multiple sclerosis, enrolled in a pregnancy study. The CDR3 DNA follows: TGTGCCAGCAGCTTAGTGGGGGGCACTGAAGCTTTCTTT. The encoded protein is CASSLVGGTEAFF.